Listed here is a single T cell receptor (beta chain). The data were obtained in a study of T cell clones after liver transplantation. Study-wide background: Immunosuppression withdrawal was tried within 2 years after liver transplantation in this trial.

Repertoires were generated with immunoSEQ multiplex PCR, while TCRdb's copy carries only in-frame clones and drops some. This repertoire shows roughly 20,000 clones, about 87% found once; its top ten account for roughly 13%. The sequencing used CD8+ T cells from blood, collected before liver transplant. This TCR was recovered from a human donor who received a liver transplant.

CDR3: CAISESTSGRPDTQYF. As DNA, the CDR3 is TGTGCCATCAGTGAGTCGACTAGCGGGAGGCCAGATACGCAGTATTTT. V usage is TRBV10-3 and J usage is TRBJ2-3; 13 nucleotides agree with TRBD2. The ends lost 0 bases at V and 4 bases at J; junction bases unmatched: 1. The germline V gene encodes CDR1 ENHRY and CDR2 SYGVKD. This CDR3 has 16 amino acids.